The rows below give T cell receptor beta chains drawn from one sample of a study of shared clonotypes between healthy human individuals. Sequencing was performed with immunoSEQ multiplex PCR; in TCRdb, only in-frame clones are kept and a portion is missing. The sample lists more than 550,000 clones, 92% occurring once. Sequencing was performed on naive CD8+ T cells sorted from blood. The receptors stem from a man aged 25 to 45 in good health. Both conserved end residues are part of each CDR3. D genes are given only for firm matches. Where a row states a size, it is once, few, many or the class of an expanded clone; other rows omit it.

TRBD1	TRBJ2-4	TRBV2	NA	TGTGCCAGCACAATCGACAGGGGGTTGAACATTCAGTACTTC	CASTIDRGLNIQYF
NA	TRBJ2-2	TRBV5-6	once	TGTGCCAGCAGCTTGGGAACAGGTCTCCGGACCGGGGAGCTGTTTTTT	CASSLGTGLRTGELFF
NA	TRBJ1-5	TRBV2	few	TGTGCCAGCAGTGCGGGGACGAACAATCAGCCCCAGCATTTT	CASSAGTNNQPQHF
NA	TRBJ2-1	TRBV6-1	NA	TGTGCCAGCAGTGGATTCGGAAACAATGAGCAGTTCTTC	CASSGFGNNEQFF
NA	TRBJ2-7	TRBV29-1	NA	TGCAGCGTCTCTCTGAGTTCGAGCTCCTACGAGCAGTACTTC	CSVSLSSSSYEQYF
NA	TRBJ1-1	TRBV7-3	NA	TGTGCCAGCAGCCAAACCGCCGGTCTGAACACTGAAGCTTTCTTT	CASSQTAGLNTEAFF
NA	TRBJ2-5	TRBV7-9	few	TGTGCCAGCAGCCCCGGGACCCAGTACTTC	CASSPGTQYF
NA	TRBJ2-3	TRBV5-1	once	TGCGCCAGCAGCTTTGAGATCCCTAGCACAGATACGCAGTATTTT	CASSFEIPSTDTQYF
NA	TRBJ2-6	TRBV2	NA	TGTGCCAGCAGAATCCGGGATTTAAGCTCTGGGGCCAACGTCCTGACTTTC	CASRIRDLSSGANVLTF
TRBD1	TRBJ1-5	TRBV7-2	NA	TGTGCCAGCAGCTTAAACAGGGGAAAGAATCAGCCCCAGCATTTT	CASSLNRGKNQPQHF
TRBD2	TRBJ2-3	TRBV5-1	NA	TGCGCCAGCAGCTTGGGACTAGCGGGGGCCCAATTGGAGTATTTT	CASSLGLAGAQLEYF
TRBD1	TRBJ1-1	TRBV9	NA	TGTGCCAGCAGCTTCATGGGACAGGGCCCTGAAGCTTTCTTT	CASSFMGQGPEAFF
NA	TRBJ2-5	TRBV7-2	NA	TGTGCCAGCAGCTTTGGTTTCTCCCAAGAGACCCAGTACTTC	CASSFGFSQETQYF
TRBD1	TRBJ1-1	TRBV29-1	NA	TGCAGCGTGCCGGACAGGGGTCGAACTGAAGCTTTCTTT	CSVPDRGRTEAFF
TRBD1	TRBJ1-2	TRBV7-8	NA	TGTGCCAGCAGCTTAGATTCGGGACAGACCAACTATGGCTACACCTTC	CASSLDSGQTNYGYTF
NA	TRBJ2-7	TRBV15	NA	TGTGCCACCAGGGGAACCTACGAGCAGTACTTC	CATRGTYEQYF
NA	TRBJ2-5	TRBV2	NA	TGTGCCAGCAACACGCAAGAGACCCAGTACTTC	CASNTQETQYF
TRBD1	TRBJ1-5	TRBV15	NA	TGTGCCACCAGCAGAGATAGGGGGCGCAATCAGCCCCAGCATTTT	CATSRDRGRNQPQHF
TRBD1	TRBJ2-7	TRBV28	NA	TGTGCCAGCAGTTTGCTCGCGGGGACAGGGGGTAACTACGAGCAGTACTTC	CASSLLAGTGGNYEQYF
TRBD2	TRBJ2-3	TRBV7-6	NA	TGTGCCAGCACGATGGTAGCGGGAGGGGTCACAGATACGCAGTATTTT	CASTMVAGGVTDTQYF
NA	TRBJ2-7	TRBV5-5	once	TGTGCCAGCAGCCTCGGATCTTCCTACGAGCAGTACTTC	CASSLGSSYEQYF
TRBD1	TRBJ2-7	TRBV11-2	NA	TGTGCCAGCAGCTTAGGACAGGGTCGCTCCTACGAGCAGTACTTC	CASSLGQGRSYEQYF
NA	TRBJ2-7	TRBV20-1	NA	TGCAGTGCTCCTTCGGGGTACGAGCAGTACTTC	CSAPSGYEQYF
TRBD2	TRBJ2-5	TRBV7-2	NA	TGTGCCAGCAAATTAAGTTTAGCGGGAGCTCCGGGAGAGACCCAGTACTTC	CASKLSLAGAPGETQYF
NA	TRBJ2-1	TRBV7-9	once	TGTGCCAGCAGAACCGGAGGGAATGAGCAGTTCTTC	CASRTGGNEQFF
NA	TRBJ1-5	TRBV27	NA	TGTGCCAGCAGTACCCTCAATCAGCCCCAGCATTTT	CASSTLNQPQHF
NA	TRBJ1-3	TRBV7-9	NA	TGTGCCAGCAGCTCCTCGATTAGCTCTGGAAACACCATATATTTT	CASSSSISSGNTIYF
NA	TRBJ1-2	TRBV29-1	NA	TGCAGCGCGTCTGTTTACGGGCGAGGTGGCTACACCTTC	CSASVYGRGGYTF